The 12 T cell receptor beta chains below were found in one sample sequenced in a study of control samples from healthy donors and cancer patients. Generated by immunoSEQ multiplex PCR, the TCRdb table keeps only in-frame clones and is missing some. The table lists 350,000 to 450,000 clones, roughly 90% of them singletons, with roughly 6.4% in the top ten. The source material was PBMCs. The receptors shown here come from a man in his forties or fifties with head and neck cancer.

The rearrangement joins TRBV10-3 to TRBJ2-4; 11 bases agree with TRBD2. The CDR3 totals 14 residues. CDR1 is ENHRY, CDR2 SYGVKD, per germline. V lost 8 bases to trimming and J lost 2 bases; unmatched junction nucleotides: 2. The CDR3: CAISSGGSKNIQYF. CDR3 nucleotide sequence: TGTGCCATCTCTAGCGGGGGGTCCAAAAACATTCAGTACTTC.

The V and J genes are TRBV5-8 and TRBJ1-2; 12 bases line up with TRBD1. Losses at the gene ends were 4 bases for V and 3 bases for J; bases not matched to a gene: 4. CDR3 length equals 15 residues. Germline assignment: CDR1 SGHTS and CDR2 YDEGEE. The CDR3 is CASSQGQGADYGYTF. In DNA form, the CDR3 reads TGTGCCAGCAGCCAGGGACAGGGGGCGGACTATGGCTACACCTTC.

The chain couples TRBV3-1 (or the pseudogene TRBV3-2) to TRBJ1-4; D uncertain. Germline assignment: CDR1 LGHDT and CDR2 YNNKEL (reference sequence). Trimming cost V 4 bases and J 8 bases, with 14 bases left between them. The CDR3 loop spans 14 amino acids. The CDR3 DNA reads TGTGCCAGCAGCCTTACACCGGAGGGAGAAAAACTGTTTTTT. Encoded protein: CASSLTPEGEKLFF.

This chain joins TRBV3-1 (or the pseudogene TRBV3-2) and TRBJ2-2; D remains unclear. Germline lookup yields CDR1 LGHDT and CDR2 YNNKEL (reference sequence). Trimming pared 0 bases from V and 6 bases from J, leaving 14 bases between. CDR3 size: 16 residues. The CDR3: CASSQDPRSSSGELFF. The CDR3 region has the DNA TGTGCCAGCAGCCAAGACCCACGGAGTTCTTCCGGGGAGCTGTTTTTT.

The chain uses TRBV28 and TRBJ1-1, with D perhaps matching TRBD1 (5 bases). In germline, CDR1 is MDHEN, CDR2 SYDVKM. Trimming took 5 bases from V and 5 from J, leaving 15 bases between them. The CDR3 totals 14 residues. CDR3 residues: CASSVGALGTEAFF. The CDR3 region has the DNA TGTGCCAGCAGTGTTGGGGCCCTGGGTACTGAAGCTTTCTTT.

In its sample, this clone was seen once. Mismatch with germline at one junction end may stem from a read error. The chain couples TRBV4-3 to TRBJ2-7; either TRBD1 or TRBD2 may supply D (6 bases each). The tail of the sequence fits TRBJ2-1 better, so the J call may be wrong. There are 14 residues in the CDR3. Germline lookup yields CDR1 LGHNA and CDR2 YSLEER. This chain's CDR3 is CASSQGGGAYEQFF. CDR3 nucleotides: TGCGCCAGCAGTCAAGGAGGGGGAGCCTACGAGCAGTTCTTC.

The genes are TRBV4-3 and TRBJ1-5; 10 bases are shared with TRBD1. The V and J ends lost 0 bases and 6 bases, in that order; junction bases with no gene match: 2. There are 15 residues in the CDR3. From germline, CDR1 is LGHNA and CDR2 YSLEER. CDR3 DNA sequence: TGCGCCAGCAGCCAAGACGACAGGGGGCTTCAGCCCCAGCATTTT. Amino acids: CASSQDDRGLQPQHF.

The gene calls are TRBV25-1 and TRBJ2-7; D ambiguous. The CDR3 has 15 residues. V dropped 2 bases and J dropped 2 bases, with 13 bases sitting between them. Germline V gene lookup returns CDR1 MGHDK and CDR2 SYGVNS. CDR3 residues: CASSESTLPTYEQYF. The CDR3 DNA follows: TGTGCCAGCAGTGAAAGCACCCTCCCGACCTACGAGCAGTACTTC.

The V and J genes are TRBV7-2 and TRBJ1-2, with a tentative D call TRBD1 (5 bases). The CDR3 runs to 12 residues. V was cut by 0 bases and J by 8 bases, with 7 bases left in between. Germline lookup yields CDR1 SGHTA and CDR2 FQGNSA. The DNA for the CDR3 is TGTGCCAGCAGCTTAGCTTGGGGCGGCTACACCTTC. It is translated as CASSLAWGGYTF.

The gene calls are TRBV4-3 and TRBJ2-7; the D gene could be TRBD1 or TRBD2 (5 bases each). The CDR3 runs to 14 residues. Trimming removed 1 base from V and 4 bases from J, with 11 bases in between. Germline-derived CDR1 and CDR2 are LGHNA and YSLEER. The CDR3 reads CASSQGGVGYEQYF. The CDR3 DNA reads as TGCGCCAGCAGCCAAGGAGGGGTAGGGTACGAGCAGTACTTC.

The chain carries TRBV28 and TRBJ2-1; TRBD2 matches 13 bases. This CDR3 spans 15 amino acids. CDR1 MDHEN and CDR2 SYDVKM come from the germline V gene. V gave up 5 bases and J gave up 8 bases; unmatched junction bases: 6. CDR3 nucleotide sequence: TGTGCCAGCAGTCCGGGACTAGCGGGAAGCCATGAGCAGTTCTTC. It is translated as CASSPGLAGSHEQFF.

The gene calls are TRBV19 and TRBJ2-7; D ambiguous. This CDR3 is built from 12 residues. The germline gives CDR1 LNHDA, CDR2 SQIVND (reference sequence). The V end was cut by 5 bases, the J end by 3 bases, with 8 bases between. CDR3 coding DNA: TGTGCCAGTAGTGCACACCGCTACGAGCAGTACTTC. It is translated as CASSAHRYEQYF. The variable domain in full, with the rest retrieved from reference TRBV19 and TRBJ2-7, is DGGITQSPKYLFRKEGQNVTLSCEQNLNHDAMYWYRQDPGQGLRLIYYSQIVNDFQKGDIAEGYSVSREKKESFPLTVTSAQKNPTAFYLCASSAHRYEQYFGPGTRLTVT.